Below are 22 T cell receptor beta chains sequenced from a single sample in a study of OX40 agonist ivuxolimab in advanced cancers. Sequencing was performed with immunoSEQ multiplex PCR; in TCRdb, only in-frame clones are kept and a portion is missing. This sample carries tens of thousands of clones, 80% to 90% of them seen once, and the ten largest clones take less than 50%. Sequencing used CD4+ or CD8+ T cells sorted from blood, obtained in a trial of the OX40 agonist ivuxolimab. The receptors come from an adult with an advanced solid tumor such as melanoma, head and neck, liver or kidney cancer.

This rearrangement joins TRBV28 to TRBJ2-5, with 8 nucleotides matching TRBD1. Germline CDR1 is MDHEN and CDR2 is SYDVKM. The CDR3 extends over 14 amino acids. Losses at the gene ends were 6 bases for V and 5 bases for J; bases not matched to a gene: 8. The CDR3 here is CASSPAGGWETQYF. In DNA, the CDR3 is TGTGCCAGCAGCCCCGCAGGGGGCTGGGAGACCCAGTACTTC.

J is TRBJ2-7 and V is TRBV29-1; TRBD1 might be the D (6 bases). This CDR3 has 14 amino acids. Deletions cut 7 bases from V and 0 bases from J, with 16 bases between. Per the germline V gene, CDR1 is SQVTM and CDR2 is ANQGSEA. CDR3 sequence (DNA): TGCAGCGCCTCCGGGCAGGGGCTCTCCTACGAGCAGTACTTC. Its translation is CSASGQGLSYEQYF.

The J gene is TRBJ2-7, the V gene TRBV7-6; D tentatively reads TRBD1 or TRBD2 (6 bases each). The germline V and J ends were trimmed by 2 bases and 1 base, with 12 bases remaining between them. The CDR3 is made up of 15 amino acids. Germline lookup yields CDR1 SGHVS and CDR2 FNYEAQ. DNA for the CDR3: TGTGCCAGCAGCTTATTCGAGGGGGGATCCTACGAGCAGTACTTC. This sequence encodes CASSLFEGGSYEQYF.

This chain joins TRBV30 and TRBJ1-1, with D unclear. Germline CDR1 GTSNPN, CDR2 SVGIG (reference sequence). The CDR3 contains 16 residues. V was shortened by 5 bases and J by 4 bases, with 23 bases between the two germline ends. CDR3 DNA sequence: TGTGCCTGGGGCCTCTACAGTGCCCAAACCCTCACTGAAGCTTTCTTT. Translating gives CAWGLYSAQTLTEAFF.

The chain couples TRBV27 to TRBJ2-7; the D gene is possibly TRBD1 (8 bases). Germline assignment: CDR1 MNHEY and CDR2 SMNVEV (reference sequence). The ends were cut back, 4 bases at V and 3 bases at J, with 13 bases in the middle. This CDR3 comprises 14 residues. DNA of the CDR3: TGTGCCAGCAGTTCGGACAGGGACTACTACGAGCAGTACTTC. Amino acid sequence: CASSSDRDYYEQYF.

The chain uses TRBV7-2 and TRBJ2-5; possible D gene TRBD1, 5 bases. CDR1 SGHTA and CDR2 FQGNSA come from the germline V gene. V was clipped by 3 bases and J by 5 bases, with 16 bases between them. The CDR3 is 15 amino acids. The CDR3 DNA reads TGTGCCAGCAGCTTGCGAAACAGGAGAAGTGAGACCCAGTACTTC. Translating it yields CASSLRNRRSETQYF.

This chain links TRBV6-5 with TRBJ1-6; D is uncertain. The CDR3 runs to 13 residues. The V end was cut by 5 bases, the J end by 10 bases, with 12 bases between. Germline CDR1 reads MNHEY; CDR2 reads SVGAGI. CDR3 region: CASSNDNYSPLHF. CDR3 coding DNA: TGTGCCAGCAGTAACGACAATTACTCACCCCTCCACTTT.

The chain uses TRBV9 and TRBJ1-1; D ambiguous. There are 12 residues in the CDR3. Germline V gene data show CDR1 as SGDLS and CDR2 as YYNGEE. V was pared by 7 bases and J by 3 bases, with 10 bases between. CDR3 sequence (DNA): TGTGCCAGCGGTTCGGAACACACTGAAGCTTTCTTT. Its protein is CASGSEHTEAFF.

In DNA, the CDR3 is TGTGCCAGCAGTGAATGGCTCCTTGGGGGACAGGGGAGCTCCTATAATTCACCCCTCCACTTT. This gives the protein CASSEWLLGGQGSSYNSPLHF. The chain is built from TRBV6-1 and TRBJ1-6; 10 bases are a match to TRBD1. The CDR3 sequence is 21 residues long. V shed 2 bases and J 0 bases; nucleotides not matched to a gene: 13. Germline CDR1 is MNHNS and CDR2 is SASEGT.

This clone was seen a single time. The rearrangement joins TRBV19 to TRBJ2-5; 7 nucleotides agree with TRBD2. The CDR3 covers 16 residues. CDR1 is LNHDA, CDR2 SQIVND, per germline (reference sequence). J gave up 5 bases and V 5 bases, and 14 bases lay outside the gene matches. CDR3 amino acids: CASSLGMGFGRETQYF. The CDR3 nucleotides read TGTGCCAGTAGTCTAGGAATGGGTTTCGGGAGGGAGACCCAGTACTTC.

V and J are TRBV5-1 and TRBJ1-2, with D possibly matching TRBD1 (5 bases). In germline, CDR1 is SGHRS, CDR2 YFSETQ. The CDR3 has 14 residues. V was pared by 4 bases and J by 5 bases, with 15 bases between. CDR3 nucleotides: TGCGCCAGCAGCCACGGGGACGGGATTTATGGCTACACCTTC. This codes for CASSHGDGIYGYTF.

The V and J genes are TRBV2 and TRBJ1-2, with D unresolved. The CDR3 is 11 residues long. Trimming cost V 6 bases and J 14 bases, with 16 bases left between them. Germline CDR1 SNHLY, CDR2 FYNNEI. CDR3 DNA: TGTGCCAGCAGCCAAGCCGGGATTGGGACCTTC. Amino acid sequence: CASSQAGIGTF.

This chain uses TRBV4-3 with TRBJ1-2; 7 positions agree with TRBD1. J was trimmed by 5 bases and V by 0 bases; bases with no gene match: 9. Looked up from germline, CDR1 is LGHNA and CDR2 is YSLEER. This CDR3 region has 16 residues. CDR3 nucleotide sequence: TGCGCCAGCAGCCAAGATAGCGGCAGGGGGGCTTATGGCTACACCTTC. Residues: CASSQDSGRGAYGYTF.

The chain links TRBV28 to TRBJ2-7; D may be TRBD1 or TRBD2 (5 bases each). This CDR3 contains 22 residues. The germline V and J ends were trimmed by 2 bases and 5 bases, with 37 bases remaining between them. CDR1 and CDR2 (germline): MDHEN, SYDVKM. CDR3 sequence (DNA): TGTGCCAGCAGTTTACCCAGGTGGAGGATTGGGATGGGTCTAGGGGCAGCTGACGAGCAGTACTTC. Its translation: CASSLPRWRIGMGLGAADEQYF.

This chain joins TRBV19 and TRBJ2-7, with D maybe TRBD1 (5 bases). Germline lookup yields CDR1 LNHDA and CDR2 SQIVND (reference sequence). CDR3 length: 12 residues. With 8 bases removed from V and 2 bases from J, the gap between germline ends came to 10 bases. For the CDR3, the DNA is TGTGCCAGTTGGGGCAGCGCCTACGAGCAGTACTTC. Amino acids: CASWGSAYEQYF. The variable domain in full, completed from reference TRBV19 and TRBJ2-7, reads DGGITQSPKYLFRKEGQNVTLSCEQNLNHDAMYWYRQDPGQGLRLIYYSQIVNDFQKGDIAEGYSVSREKKESFPLTVTSAQKNPTAFYLCASWGSAYEQYFGPGTRLTVT.

The chain links TRBV9 to TRBJ1-6; TRBD1 aligns across 8 bases. This CDR3 spans 17 amino acids. Trimming cost V 3 bases and J 0 bases; bases outside gene matches: 5. CDR1 and CDR2 (germline): SGDLS, YYNGEE. DNA for the CDR3: TGTGCCAGCAGCGCTACAGGGGGAGTCTCCTATAATTCACCCCTCCACTTT. Protein product: CASSATGGVSYNSPLHF.

CDR3 loop: CASSVASGGGRETQYF. The CDR3 DNA reads as TGTGCCAGCAGCGTAGCTAGCGGGGGGGGCCGGGAGACCCAGTACTTC. The V and J genes are TRBV9 and TRBJ2-5, with 12 bases lining up with TRBD2. The V gene end was trimmed by 0 bases and the J gene end by 5 bases; junction bases not matched to a gene: 5. The CDR3 contains 16 residues. Germline lookup yields CDR1 SGDLS and CDR2 YYNGEE.

The chain is built from TRBV28 and TRBJ1-5; 9 nucleotides agree with TRBD1. V lost 3 bases, J lost 7 bases, and 16 bases stayed unmatched. This CDR3 comprises 18 residues. In germline, CDR1 is MDHEN, CDR2 SYDVKM. The CDR3 DNA sequence: TGTGCCAGCAGTTTCCCGCGGGACAGGGCTGAGGAGAGGCAGCCCCAGCATTTT. Its translation: CASSFPRDRAEERQPQHF.

The V gene is TRBV5-6, the J gene TRBJ2-7; D gene ambiguous. This CDR3 has 13 residues. Germline V gene lookup returns CDR1 SGHDT and CDR2 YYEEEE. Trimming took off 5 bases at V and 6 bases at J, with 15 bases between the two ends. CDR3 coding DNA: TGTGCCAGCAGTTACCTCCTTAAGGTCGAGCAGTACTTC. This gives the protein CASSYLLKVEQYF.

This clone occurred a few times. The CDR3 DNA sequence: TGTGCCAGCAGCCAAGTGGAGGGCACTGAAGCTTTCTTT. Residues: CASSQVEGTEAFF. The V call is TRBV14, the J call TRBJ1-1, with D hard to call. V lost 1 base, J lost 4 bases, and 7 bases lay in between. The germline CDR1 and CDR2 sequences are SGHDN and FVKESK. The CDR3 runs to 13 residues.

The CDR3 region is CASSLGAGLLSSYEQYF. CDR3 sequence (DNA): TGTGCCAGCAGCTTAGGGGCGGGACTCCTAAGCTCCTACGAGCAGTACTTC. The gene calls are TRBV11-2 and TRBJ2-7; maybe TRBD2 (6 bases). The CDR3 is made up of 17 amino acids. Trimming removed 1 base from V and 0 bases from J, with 16 bases in between. Per the germline V gene, CDR1 is SGHAT and CDR2 is FQNNGV.

This clone came up once. The gene calls are TRBV7-9 and TRBJ1-1, with D possibly matching TRBD1 (5 bases). Germline CDR1 SEHNR, CDR2 FQNEAQ (reference sequence). V was trimmed by 7 bases and J by 7 bases, leaving 10 bases between them. The CDR3 loop spans 11 amino acids. The CDR3 region has the DNA TGTGCCAGCACCAGGGCTCTTGAAGCTTTCTTT. Its protein product is CASTRALEAFF.